The 28 T cell receptor beta chains in this list originate from one sample, sequenced in a study of blood T cells in healthy people across ages. Sample-barcoded 5' priming and a J-beta primer mix drove a second PCR of roughly 6 to 12 cycles. TCRdb ran MiXCR on the 5' RACE reads and lists one entry per CDR3 protein. The table lists roughly 2 million distinct CDR3 sequences, around half of them singletons. The material sequenced was blood. These receptor sequences come from a woman in her thirties or forties in good health.

V gene TRBV20-1 combines with J gene TRBJ1-5; perhaps TRBD1 as D (5 bases). V lost 6 bases and J lost 2, with 17 bases in between. Germline CDR1 is DFQATT and CDR2 is SNEGSKA (reference sequence). The CDR3 has 15 residues. CDR3 protein: CSANPIPGRNQPQHF. In DNA, the CDR3 is TGCAGTGCGAACCCGATTCCAGGGCGCAATCAGCCCCAGCATTTT.

The V and J genes are TRBV3-1 and TRBJ1-2; no clear D gene. The V and J ends lost 2 bases and 6 bases respectively, with 16 bases between them. The CDR3 sequence is 15 residues long. Germline assignment: CDR1 LGHDT and CDR2 YNNKEL (reference sequence). The CDR3 DNA reads as TGTGCCAGCAGCCAATCGTCCAGGAGATCCGATGGCTACACCTTC. It codes for CASSQSSRRSDGYTF.

In this sample, this clonotype turned up a few times. The rearrangement links TRBV5-1 to TRBJ2-7; 15 nucleotides match TRBD2. Germline CDR1 reads SGHRS; CDR2 reads YFSETQ. V lost 2 bases and J lost 2; bases outside the gene matches: 5. This CDR3 has 17 amino acids. CDR3 coding DNA: TGCGCCAGCAGCTTACTTAGGACTAGCGGGGGGGCCTACGAGCAGTACTTC. Amino acid sequence: CASSLLRTSGGAYEQYF. Supplemented by reference TRBV5-1 and TRBJ2-7, the full variable domain reads KAGVTQTPRYLIKTRGQQVTLSCSPISGHRSVSWYQQTPGQGLQFLFEYFSETQRNKGNFPGRFSGRQFSNSRSEMNVSTLELGDSALYLCASSLLRTSGGAYEQYFGPGTRLTVT.

This clonotype turned up a few times. The chain is built from TRBV6-1 and TRBJ2-7, with 8 bases fitting TRBD2. The J call may be faulty, since TRBJ2-5 better matches the DNA end. This CDR3 has 16 residues. Germline loops: CDR1 MNHNS, CDR2 SASEGT. The CDR3 spells CASSETGTRKWETQYF. The CDR3 DNA is TGTGCCAGCAGTGAGACCGGGACTAGAAAATGGGAGACCCAGTACTTC.

The chain carries TRBV3-1 and TRBJ2-3, with D tentatively TRBD2 (5 bases). The CDR3 runs to 14 residues. V shed 2 bases and J shed 0 bases, with 6 bases lying between them. Germline values: CDR1 LGHDT, CDR2 YNNKEL (reference sequence). As DNA, the CDR3 is TGTGCCAGCAGCCAATGGACTAGCACAGATACGCAGTATTTT. Encoded protein: CASSQWTSTDTQYF.

The count of this clonotype is one. The chain has TRBV6-2 or TRBV6-3 and TRBJ2-1; TRBD2 might be the D (5 bases). The CDR3 covers 13 residues. Between the trimmed V and J ends, which lost 9 bases and 4 bases, there was a span of 13 bases. Germline loops: CDR1 MNHEY, CDR2 SVGEGT. The CDR3 spells CASETNAYNEQFF. DNA for the CDR3: TGTGCCAGTGAGACTAATGCGTACAATGAGCAGTTCTTC.

DNA of the CDR3: TGCAGTGCTAGAGAAGCTATTAGGGGTGAAAAACTGTTTTTT. Translating it yields CSAREAIRGEKLFF. This chain links TRBV20-1 with TRBJ1-4; D might be TRBD1 (5 bases). Germline V gene lookup returns CDR1 DFQATT and CDR2 SNEGSKA (reference sequence). Deletions cut 0 bases from V and 7 bases from J, with 12 bases between. The CDR3 is made up of 14 amino acids.

This clonotype was counted a few times. The genes are TRBV5-1 and TRBJ1-2, with D possibly matching TRBD1 (6 bases). Trimming shortened V by 4 bases and J by 0 bases, and 7 bases separated the two germline ends. CDR1 and CDR2 from the germline V gene are SGHRS and YFSETQ. The CDR3 is made up of 13 amino acids. CDR3 DNA: TGCGCCAGCAGCGGGACAACTAACTATGGCTACACCTTC. Its protein is CASSGTTNYGYTF.

V gene TRBV28 combines with J gene TRBJ2-7; the D is unclear. Germline V gives CDR1 MDHEN, CDR2 SYDVKM. This CDR3 has 14 amino acids. The ends were cut back, 6 bases at V and 0 bases at J, with 12 bases in the middle. The CDR3 bases are TGTGCCAGCAGCCTACGGCCCCGCTCCTACGAGCAGTACTTC. It encodes CASSLRPRSYEQYF.

The chain joins TRBV20-1 to TRBJ2-7, with D perhaps TRBD2 (6 bases). V lost 3 bases and J lost 3, with 9 bases in between. The CDR3 is made up of 12 amino acids. In germline, CDR1 is DFQATT, CDR2 SNEGSKA (reference sequence). The CDR3 region has the DNA TGCAGTGCTAGTCCGGAGGGCTACGAGCAGTACTTC. Its protein product is CSASPEGYEQYF.

This clonotype was seen a few times. The V gene is TRBV20-1, the J gene TRBJ2-3, with D perhaps matching TRBD1 or TRBD2 (5 bases each). The CDR3 length is 15 residues. Per germline, CDR1 DFQATT and CDR2 SNEGSKA (reference sequence). Trimming stripped 0 bases from V and 9 bases from J, with 19 bases between. The CDR3 sequence is CSARDRPGRSGTQYF. For the CDR3, the DNA is TGCAGTGCTAGAGATCGGCCGGGACGGTCTGGGACGCAGTATTTT.

The chain recombines TRBV27 with TRBJ1-2; TRBD1 aligns across 8 bases. V trimming: 0 bases; J trimming: 7 bases; junction bases outside the gene matches: 4. Germline-derived CDR1 and CDR2 are MNHEY and SMNVEV (reference sequence). The length of the CDR3 is 14 residues. CDR3 in amino acids: CASSLSRQGAGYTF. The CDR3 DNA is TGTGCCAGCAGTTTATCGAGGCAGGGGGCTGGCTACACCTTC.

There are a few counts of this clonotype. The chain links TRBV15 to TRBJ2-5, with 7 bases aligning to TRBD1. J lost 3 bases, V lost 2 bases, and 3 bases had no gene match. This CDR3 spans 14 amino acids. Per germline, CDR1 LNHNV and CDR2 YYDKDF (reference sequence). The CDR3 nucleotides read TGTGCCACCAGCAGACCCGACAGGGAAGAGACCCAGTACTTC. Amino acids: CATSRPDREETQYF.

The rearrangement uses TRBV28 and TRBJ1-1; D ambiguous. The V and J ends lost 2 bases and 3 bases respectively, with 4 bases between them. Per germline, CDR1 MDHEN and CDR2 SYDVKM. The CDR3 sequence is 12 residues long. DNA for the CDR3: TGTGCCAGCAGTTTACTGTACACTGAAGCTTTCTTT. This gives the protein CASSLLYTEAFF.

This sequence joins TRBV7-2 and TRBJ2-3, with 12 bases aligning to TRBD1. The J segment lost 5 bases and the V segment lost 4 bases, leaving 4 bases of the junction unmatched. CDR3 size: 15 residues. Looked up from germline, CDR1 is SGHTA and CDR2 is FQGNSA. The CDR3 here is CASSSGQGAIDTQYF. The CDR3 DNA is TGTGCCAGCAGCTCGGGACAGGGGGCAATAGATACGCAGTATTTT.

This clonotype has more than one count but fewer than ten. The J gene is TRBJ2-1, the V gene TRBV28; a weak D match, TRBD2 (5 bases). This CDR3 region has 13 residues. Germline assignment: CDR1 MDHEN and CDR2 SYDVKM. Trimming cost V 8 bases and J 2 bases, with 10 bases left between them. The CDR3, as DNA: TGTGCCAGCTCGGGATTTGCCTACAATGAGCAGTTCTTC. Its protein is CASSGFAYNEQFF.

The V gene is TRBV27, the J gene TRBJ2-1; 10 positions agree with TRBD2. The CDR3 is 21 residues long. From germline, CDR1 is MNHEY and CDR2 SMNVEV (reference sequence). V shed 4 bases, J shed 2 bases, and the junction held 20 bases outside the gene matches. CDR3 loop: CASSSGTSVWGWEGAYNEQFF. The DNA of the CDR3 is TGTGCCAGCAGTTCCGGGACTAGCGTGTGGGGGTGGGAAGGGGCCTACAATGAGCAGTTCTTC.

The gene calls are TRBV20-1 and TRBJ2-1; D may be TRBD1 (5 bases). Germline lookup yields CDR1 DFQATT and CDR2 SNEGSKA (reference sequence). Trimming shortened V by 5 bases and J by 8 bases, and 16 bases separated the two germline ends. This CDR3 has 13 amino acids. The CDR3 loop is CSAEKTVLDEQFF. CDR3 bases: TGCAGTGCTGAAAAGACAGTTCTCGATGAGCAGTTCTTC.

The V gene is TRBV20-1, the J gene TRBJ2-4; the match to TRBD2 covers 10 bases. This CDR3 has 17 amino acids. The V gene's germline CDR1 is DFQATT and CDR2 SNEGSKA (reference sequence). Unmatched junction bases numbered 6, after V lost 1 base and J lost 0 bases. The DNA of the CDR3 is TGCAGTGCTAGAGTTCTGCTAGCGGGGGTAGCCAAAAACATTCAGTACTTC. This translates into CSARVLLAGVAKNIQYF.

The V gene is TRBV7-9, the J gene TRBJ2-7; TRBD1 might be the D (6 bases). The ends were cut back, 1 base at V and 5 bases at J, with 15 bases in the middle. This CDR3 region has 15 residues. Germline values: CDR1 SEHNR, CDR2 FQNEAQ (reference sequence). The CDR3 reads CASSLVPGTFNEQYF. The CDR3 DNA reads as TGTGCCAGCAGCTTAGTCCCCGGGACATTTAACGAGCAGTACTTC. Full variable domain (missing parts from reference TRBV7-9 and TRBJ2-7): DTGVSQNPRHKITKRGQNVTFRCDPISEHNRLYWYRQTLGQGPEFLTYFQNEAQLEKSRLLSDRFSAERPKGSFSTLEIQRTEQGDSAMYLCASSLVPGTFNEQYFGPGTRLTVT.

V is TRBV5-1 and J is TRBJ2-3; 8 positions agree with TRBD2. In germline, CDR1 is SGHRS, CDR2 YFSETQ. Trimming at V came to 0 bases and at J to 5 bases, leaving 8 bases not matched to a gene. The CDR3 runs 16 residues. CDR3 loop: CASSLGPAGEQDTQYF. CDR3 sequence (DNA): TGCGCCAGCAGCTTGGGTCCAGCGGGGGAGCAAGATACGCAGTATTTT.

V and J are TRBV27 and TRBJ2-3, with D perhaps TRBD2 (5 bases). CDR3 length equals 13 residues. CDR1 and CDR2 from the germline V gene are MNHEY and SMNVEV (reference sequence). Between the trimmed V and J ends, which lost 1 base and 6 bases, there was a span of 8 bases. The CDR3 coding sequence is TGTGCCAGCAGTTTATGGGAGAGTGATACGCAGTATTTT. Its translation: CASSLWESDTQYF.

This sequence joins TRBV12-3 or TRBV12-4 and TRBJ2-6; D is undetermined. V was pared by 1 base and J by 2 bases, with 6 bases between. CDR3 length: 15 residues. CDR3 sequence: CASSLEVTGANVLTF. In DNA, the CDR3 is TGTGCCAGCAGTTTAGAGGTAACTGGGGCCAACGTCCTGACTTTC.

V and J are TRBV11-2 and TRBJ2-4, with TRBD2 identical over 11 bases. The J call may be wrong; the DNA end is better matched by TRBJ2-5. Germline CDR1 and CDR2: SGHAT and FQNNGV. CDR3 length equals 19 residues. The CDR3 DNA is TGTGCCAGCAGCTTGGGTTTGCTAGCGGGGGGACAGAGGCAAGAGACCCAGTACTTC. It yields the protein CASSLGLLAGGQRQETQYF.

The chain carries TRBV25-1 and TRBJ2-5, with 7 bases identical to TRBD1. CDR3 length: 14 amino acids. The ends lost 3 bases at V and 5 bases at J; junction bases unmatched: 6. Germline lookup yields CDR1 MGHDK and CDR2 SYGVNS. CDR3 DNA sequence: TGTGCCAGCAGTGAGGGACAGCTGGAGGAGACCCAGTACTTC. It translates to CASSEGQLEETQYF.

The chain couples TRBV11-3 to TRBJ2-1; 9 bases are a match to TRBD2. J gave up 3 bases and V 1 base, and 4 bases lay outside the gene matches. This CDR3 has 16 amino acids. From germline, CDR1 is SGHNT and CDR2 YENEEA. This CDR3 is CASSLGRRGGYNEQFF. The CDR3 nucleotides are TGTGCCAGCAGCTTAGGTCGGCGGGGGGGCTACAATGAGCAGTTCTTC.

The chain has TRBV7-2 and TRBJ2-3; tentatively, D is TRBD2 (5 bases). Trimming pared 6 bases from V and 3 bases from J, leaving 19 bases between. CDR1 SGHTA and CDR2 FQGNSA come from the germline V gene. The CDR3 sequence is 16 residues long. CDR3 coding DNA: TGTGCCAGCAGTTCACGGACTCTCCGACTAACAGATACGCAGTATTTT. Protein: CASSSRTLRLTDTQYF. The full variable domain, its missing parts supplied by reference TRBV7-2 and TRBJ2-3, is GAGVSQSPSNKVTEKGKDVELRCDPISGHTALYWYRQSLGQGLEFLIYFQGNSAPDKSGLPSDRFSAERTGGSVSTLTIQRTQQEDSAVYLCASSSRTLRLTDTQYFGPGTRLTVL.

The chain recombines TRBV12-3 or TRBV12-4 with TRBJ2-7; D ambiguous. With 3 bases removed from V and 3 bases from J, the gap between germline ends came to 12 bases. This CDR3 is built from 14 residues. The DNA for the CDR3 is TGTGCCAGCAGTTTTTTTGGGATTCTCTACGAGCAGTACTTC. Translation: CASSFFGILYEQYF.